This T cell receptor beta chain was identified in a study of early T cells in non-severe SARS-CoV-2 infection. Study in general: The chains were unpaired, and the sequenced material was bulk RNA from unsorted whole blood.

Concerning this clonotype: What it binds is unknown.

Study-level points and caveats: Clonotype matching in VDJdb favored anti-spike CD8 responses and did not capture private and CD4 specificities.

Unique molecular identifiers were attached to individual cDNA molecules. TCRdb redid the calling of the 5' RACE reads with MiXCR, one entry per CDR3 protein. The table has about 76,000 distinct CDR3 sequences, about 16% seen once; the top ten hold 12%. CDR3 length: 15 residues. V shed 2 bases and J shed 4 bases, with 11 bases lying between them. Sequencing was carried out using whole blood. The receptor was isolated from an adult who was a healthcare worker with PCR-confirmed SARS-CoV-2 infection or an uninfected control (not recorded which). The chain carries TRBV12-3 or TRBV12-4 and TRBJ2-2, with unresolved D. CDR3 amino acids: CASSLMWLGTGELFF. CDR3 nucleotides: TGTGCCAGCAGTTTAATGTGGCTAGGCACCGGGGAGCTGTTTTTT.